Sequencing of this TCR beta chain was carried out in a study of T cells after yellow fever vaccination. In the study overall: For low cell numbers, libraries were made with SMART-Seq v4 Ultra Low Input. Whole-study results and caveats: FACS-sorted repertoires might harbor abundant contaminating clonotypes from the bulk population. Most primary-vaccination clones reappeared after the booster (about 97% CD4, roughly 88% CD8). A weaker but faster secondary response was observed, peaking on day 5 versus 15.

Regarding this clonotype: Its specificity is not known.

TCRdb re-called the 5' RACE reads with MiXCR, one entry per CDR3 protein. This sample has approximately 510,000 distinct CDR3 sequences; 21% occur once, and the top ten carry 16%. This CDR3 has 15 residues. Germline CDR1 and CDR2: SGHRS and YFSETQ. Trimming stripped 0 bases from V and 7 bases from J, with 11 bases between. The V and J genes are TRBV5-1 and TRBJ1-6, with a tentative D call TRBD1 (6 bases). Specimen: PBMCs, collected approximately 20 days after the first yellow fever vaccination. The sequence came from a man aged 18 to 30 who received the YFV17D yellow fever vaccine. The CDR3 bases are TGCGCCAGCAGCTTGGGACAGGTTTTGAATTCACCCCTCCACTTT. Protein sequence: CASSLGQVLNSPLHF.